The text below deals with one T cell receptor (beta chain). Every donor, a Caucasian adult, lived in Nashville, Tennessee. This entry belongs to a study of shared clonotypes between healthy human individuals. Trimming stripped 7 bases from V and 7 bases from J, with 19 bases between. The CDR3 spans 14 residues. Germline CDR1 is MNHEY and CDR2 is SVGAGI. The assay used deep level. Several immunoSEQ plates received, in even portions, the genomic DNA of each subset. Original processing methods: There were no quality scores in the junction-only immunoSEQ sequences, so filtering differed. This table comes from immunoSEQ multiplex PCR, and its TCRdb copy is limited to in-frame clones, with some not included. D and trimming were read from the DNA, whereas the V and J calls and clone size are those reported in that table. This sample yields about half a million clones, of which roughly three quarters are seen a single time; about 12% belongs to the top ten.

The chain has TRBV6-5 and TRBJ1-2; D gene uncertain. The clonotype was recovered from a woman aged 40 to 55 in good health. Some clones in this sample may be carry-over from other donors' samples. The sequencing input was PBMCs. CDR3 nucleotides: TGTGCCAGCACCCCCGGGGTAGGCTCCGGTGGCTACACCTTC. Protein product: CASTPGVGSGGYTF.